One sample yielded the 21 T cell receptor beta chains listed below, sequenced in a study of T-cell memory formation after mild COVID-19. TCRdb reprocessed the 5' RACE reads with MiXCR, giving one entry per CDR3 protein. The sample contains roughly 310,000 distinct CDR3 sequences, about 15% of which appear only once. Sample: PBMCs or a T cell subset sorted from them (not recorded which). Every receptor here comes from a man aged 18 to 29 who had mild COVID-19 (a few samples of this study predate the infection). Cell type and time point are not known.

This clonotype was observed a few times. The CDR3 loop reads CASSPGAEAGYTF. DNA for the CDR3: TGTGCCAGCAGCCCAGGTGCGGAGGCTGGCTACACCTTC. The J gene is TRBJ1-2, the V gene TRBV7-9; D unclear. V was trimmed by 5 bases and J by 7 bases, leaving 14 bases between them. The CDR3 spans 13 residues. Germline CDR1 and CDR2: SEHNR and FQNEAQ (reference sequence).

The chain carries TRBV5-1 and TRBJ2-5, with D hard to call. In germline, CDR1 is SGHRS, CDR2 YFSETQ. V was cut by 1 base and J by 2 bases, with 12 bases left in between. CDR3 length: 15 amino acids. This CDR3 is CASSLSSAGQETQYF. In nucleotides, the CDR3 is TGCGCCAGCAGCTTGAGTTCGGCAGGACAAGAGACCCAGTACTTC.

This clonotype was seen a handful of times. The chain carries TRBV5-1 and TRBJ2-5; no definite D call. The CDR3 has 14 amino acids. Germline assignment: CDR1 SGHRS and CDR2 YFSETQ. Trimming stripped 2 bases from V and 0 bases from J, with 8 bases between. The chain's CDR3 is CASSLLGYQETQYF. The CDR3 nucleotides read TGCGCCAGCAGCTTACTCGGGTACCAAGAGACCCAGTACTTC.

V and J are TRBV12-3 or TRBV12-4 and TRBJ2-5; D remains unclear. The CDR3 is made up of 14 amino acids. The ends were cut back, 1 base at V and 7 bases at J, with 13 bases in the middle. As DNA, the CDR3 is TGTGCCAGCAGTTTAGAAGCTCTCTTAGGGACCCAGTACTTC. The encoded protein is CASSLEALLGTQYF.

The V call is TRBV6-5, the J call TRBJ1-1; no firm D call. CDR3 length: 12 residues. Deletions cut 6 bases from V and 4 bases from J, with 9 bases between. Germline values: CDR1 MNHEY, CDR2 SVGAGI. The CDR3 nucleotides read TGTGCCAGCAGAGACCCCGGCACTGAAGCTTTCTTT. This sequence encodes CASRDPGTEAFF.

This clonotype has just a few counts. This chain links TRBV12-3 or TRBV12-4 with TRBJ1-4, with D uncertain. V gave up 10 bases and J gave up 8 bases, with 17 bases separating them. This CDR3 region has 13 residues. The CDR3 reads CANLIREKEKLFF. CDR3 DNA sequence: TGTGCCAACTTAATACGGGAGAAGGAAAAACTGTTTTTT.

This chain links TRBV29-1 with TRBJ2-5, with TRBD1 identical over 8 bases. Unmatched junction bases numbered 12, after V lost 4 bases and J lost 5 bases. The CDR3 is 15 amino acids. Germline assignment: CDR1 SQVTM and CDR2 ANQGSEA. The CDR3 loop reads CSVVLTGEVYETQYF. CDR3 bases: TGCAGCGTTGTATTGACAGGGGAAGTTTATGAGACCCAGTACTTC.

This clonotype came up a few times. The chain joins TRBV4-2 to TRBJ2-1; maybe TRBD2 (7 bases). V lost 0 bases, J lost 7 bases, and 19 bases lay in between. Germline V gives CDR1 LGHNA, CDR2 YNFKEQ. CDR3 length: 17 residues. The CDR3 coding sequence is TGTGCCAGCAGCCAAGAAGAATGGGGGGGCTCTATAAATGAGCAGTTCTTC. This translates into CASSQEEWGGSINEQFF.

The chain uses TRBV12-3 or TRBV12-4 and TRBJ2-2; D not certain. The CDR3 extends over 15 amino acids. V shed 7 bases and J shed 3 bases, with 15 bases lying between them. This CDR3 reads CASTSDLADTGELFF. CDR3 coding DNA: TGTGCCAGCACCTCCGACTTGGCGGACACCGGGGAGCTGTTTTTT.

This clonotype was seen at least ten times. The chain carries TRBV7-2 and TRBJ2-7; D is possibly TRBD2 (6 bases). Trimming took off 8 bases at V and 6 bases at J, with 14 bases between the two ends. The CDR3 sequence is 12 residues long. The germline V gene has CDR1 SGHTA and CDR2 FQGNSA. DNA for the CDR3: TGTGCCAGCGGCTCGACTAGTGTCGAGCAGTACTTC. It translates to CASGSTSVEQYF.

This clonotype occurred a few times. This chain connects TRBV6-6 to TRBJ1-1; weak D call: TRBD1 (5 bases). The CDR3 runs 16 residues. The germline V gene has CDR1 MNHNY and CDR2 SVGAGI (reference sequence). V lost 2 bases, J lost 3 bases, and 16 bases lay in between. The CDR3 reads CASSYDLGGGDTEAFF. DNA for the CDR3: TGTGCCAGCAGTTACGATTTGGGGGGTGGGGACACTGAAGCTTTCTTT.

This clonotype was counted many times. The chain has TRBV5-1 and TRBJ2-6; no firm D call. This CDR3 has 16 amino acids. Germline V gene lookup returns CDR1 SGHRS and CDR2 YFSETQ. Trimming cost V 0 bases and J 2 bases, with 9 bases left between them. The CDR3: CASSLEVVPGANVLTF. In nucleotides, the CDR3 is TGCGCCAGCAGCTTGGAGGTCGTGCCTGGGGCCAACGTCCTGACTTTC.

This clonotype appeared many times. The chain employs TRBV7-9 and TRBJ1-1; TRBD1 agrees at 7 bases. Germline loops: CDR1 SEHNR, CDR2 FQNEAQ (reference sequence). V lost 5 bases, J lost 4 bases, and 7 bases stayed unmatched. This CDR3 spans 14 amino acids. Written as DNA, the CDR3 is TGTGCCAGCAGCCAACGACAGGGAGGCACTGAAGCTTTCTTT. As protein: CASSQRQGGTEAFF.

The sample holds a few counts of this clonotype. The V and J genes are TRBV29-1 and TRBJ2-3; D gene unclear. Trimming took off 6 bases at V and 5 bases at J, with 6 bases between the two ends. The CDR3 sequence is 10 residues long. Germline assignment: CDR1 SQVTM and CDR2 ANQGSEA. The chain's CDR3 is CSVRKDTQYF. The CDR3, as DNA: TGCAGCGTGAGAAAAGATACGCAGTATTTT.

The chain recombines TRBV11-2 with TRBJ2-7; D perhaps matches TRBD2 (6 bases). V lost 8 bases and J lost 7, with 9 bases in between. CDR1 SGHAT and CDR2 FQNNGV come from the germline V gene. The CDR3 has 10 residues. DNA for the CDR3: TGTGCCAGCGGGGCGGGAGAGCAGTACTTC. The encoded protein is CASGAGEQYF.

The chain links TRBV7-2 to TRBJ2-5; possible D gene TRBD1, 6 bases. This CDR3 is 14 amino acids long. V lost 5 bases, J lost 5 bases, and 15 bases lay in between. Germline-derived CDR1 and CDR2 are SGHTA and FQGNSA. The CDR3 sequence: CASSPMGAGETQYF. The DNA for the CDR3 is TGTGCCAGCAGCCCAATGGGGGCCGGGGAGACCCAGTACTTC.

A few counts support this clonotype. This chain joins TRBV12-3 or TRBV12-4 and TRBJ2-5; no clear D gene. V dropped 1 base and J dropped 0 bases, with 9 bases sitting between them. The CDR3 totals 15 residues. CDR3 coding DNA: TGTGCCAGCAGTTTAGTGGTGGGCGACCAAGAGACCCAGTACTTC. Its protein is CASSLVVGDQETQYF.

V gene TRBV7-6 combines with J gene TRBJ2-5, with 7 bases aligning to TRBD2. The CDR3 has 13 amino acids. With 8 bases clipped from V and 0 bases from J, the junction kept 3 bases outside the gene matches. CDR1 is SGHVS and CDR2 is FNYEAQ in the germline V gene. The CDR3 sequence: CASGGGHQETQYF. The CDR3 DNA sequence: TGTGCCAGCGGCGGGGGACACCAAGAGACCCAGTACTTC.

This clonotype appeared a few times. The V gene is TRBV12-3 or TRBV12-4, the J gene TRBJ2-7; D gene ambiguous. This CDR3 is 14 amino acids long. V was clipped by 6 bases and J by 2 bases, with 14 bases between them. The CDR3 DNA sequence: TGTGCCAGCAGCTCGGACGTACACCCCTACGAGCAGTACTTC. Translating gives CASSSDVHPYEQYF.

J is TRBJ2-6 and V is TRBV7-2; D remains unclear. The germline V gene encodes CDR1 SGHTA and CDR2 FQGNSA. Trimming shortened V by 7 bases and J by 2 bases, and 3 bases separated the two germline ends. The length of the CDR3 is 12 residues. Here the CDR3 reads CASNAGANVLTF. DNA for the CDR3: TGTGCCAGCAACGCTGGGGCCAACGTCCTGACTTTC.

There are a few counts of this clonotype. The chain is built from TRBV12-3 or TRBV12-4 and TRBJ1-1, with D tentatively TRBD1 (5 bases). Trimming took 4 bases from V and 5 from J, leaving 14 bases between them. There are 14 residues in the CDR3. CDR3 nucleotide sequence: TGTGCCAGCAGTTCAGGGTCAAGGGGAACTGAAGCTTTCTTT. Encoded protein: CASSSGSRGTEAFF.